This TCR beta chain is drawn from a study of blood T cell repertoires in COVID-19. TCRdb keeps only in-frame clones here, not all; method: immunoSEQ multiplex PCR. This sample carries some 240,000 clones, 80% to 85% of them seen once, and the ten largest clones take 3.4%. V gave up 1 base and J gave up 0 bases; unmatched junction bases: 1. Germline assignment: CDR1 GTSNPN and CDR2 SVGIG (reference sequence). This CDR3 has 15 residues. The study recruited people aged roughly 18 to 100 years across approximately 24 US areas. Sequencing was performed on PBMCs or T cells enriched from blood (not recorded which). The genes are TRBV30 and TRBJ1-5, with 9 positions matching TRBD1. This sequence was found in a man aged 45 to 65 who had recovered from COVID-19. The CDR3 region has the DNA TGTGCCTGGAGTGGGACAGGGGTTAGCAATCAGCCCCAGCATTTT. Its translation: CAWSGTGVSNQPQHF.